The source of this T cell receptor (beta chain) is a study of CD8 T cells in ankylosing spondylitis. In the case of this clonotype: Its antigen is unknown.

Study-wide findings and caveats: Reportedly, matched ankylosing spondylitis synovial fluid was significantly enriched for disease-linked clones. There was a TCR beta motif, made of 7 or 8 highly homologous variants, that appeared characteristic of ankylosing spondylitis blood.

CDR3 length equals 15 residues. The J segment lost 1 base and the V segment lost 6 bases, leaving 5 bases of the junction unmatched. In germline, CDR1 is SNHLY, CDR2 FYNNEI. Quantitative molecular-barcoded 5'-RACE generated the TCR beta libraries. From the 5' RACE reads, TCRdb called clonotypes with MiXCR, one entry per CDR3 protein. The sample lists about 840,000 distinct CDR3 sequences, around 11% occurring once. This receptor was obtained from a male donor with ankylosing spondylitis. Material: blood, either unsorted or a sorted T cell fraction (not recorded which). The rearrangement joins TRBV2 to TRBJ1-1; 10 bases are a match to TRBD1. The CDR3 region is CASRRQGAENTEAFF. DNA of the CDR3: TGTGCCAGCAGGCGACAGGGGGCCGAGAACACTGAAGCTTTCTTT.